The 26 T cell receptor beta chains below were found in one sample sequenced in a study of blood T cell repertoires in COVID-19. Clones were read by immunoSEQ multiplex PCR, and TCRdb kept only the in-frame ones, dropping some. This sample has about 150,000 clones, with approximately 81% found just once. Source material: peripheral blood. These receptor sequences come from an elderly woman with active or convalescent COVID-19.

The chain uses TRBV30 and TRBJ2-7; 15 bases line up with TRBD2. In germline, CDR1 is GTSNPN, CDR2 SVGIG (reference sequence). J was trimmed by 6 bases and V by 0 bases; bases with no gene match: 6. The CDR3 has 16 residues. The CDR3 DNA is TGTGCCTGGAGTGTAAGGACTAGCGGGAGGGCGCGCGAGCAGTACTTC. This sequence encodes CAWSVRTSGRAREQYF. The complete variable domain, with remaining parts taken from reference TRBV30 and TRBJ2-7, reads SQTIHQWPATLVQPVGSPLSLECTVEGTSNPNLYWYRQAAGRGLQLLFYSVGIGQISSEVPQNLSASRPQDRQFILSSKKLLLSDSGFYLCAWSVRTSGRAREQYFGPGTRLTVT.

This clone was observed a handful of times. The CDR3 sequence is CASNDRRSDTQYF. The CDR3 nucleotides are TGCGCCAGCAATGACAGGCGTTCAGATACGCAGTATTTT. The J gene is TRBJ2-3, the V gene TRBV5-1; a possible D gene is TRBD1 (6 bases). The germline CDR1 and CDR2 sequences are SGHRS and YFSETQ. The CDR3 loop spans 13 amino acids. The germline V and J ends were trimmed by 6 bases and 4 bases, with 12 bases remaining between them. Full variable domain (remainder filled in from reference TRBV5-1 and TRBJ2-3): KAGVTQTPRYLIKTRGQQVTLSCSPISGHRSVSWYQQTPGQGLQFLFEYFSETQRNKGNFPGRFSGRQFSNSRSEMNVSTLELGDSALYLCASNDRRSDTQYFGPGTRLTVL.

The V and J genes are TRBV28 and TRBJ1-1; the D is unclear. The CDR3 is made up of 13 amino acids. The germline V gene has CDR1 MDHEN and CDR2 SYDVKM. The V and J ends lost 7 bases and 1 base respectively, with 10 bases between them. CDR3 DNA sequence: TGTGCCAGCATCCTCCGGGGGAACACTGAAGCTTTCTTT. Amino acids: CASILRGNTEAFF. The full variable domain, its missing parts supplied by reference TRBV28 and TRBJ1-1, is DVKVTQSSRYLVKRTGEKVFLECVQDMDHENMFWYRQDPGLGLRLIYFSYDVKMKEKGDIPEGYSVSREKKERFSLILESASTNQTSMYLCASILRGNTEAFFGQGTRLTVV.

This clone came up a few times. The CDR3 spells CASSAPGASYEQYF. In nucleotides, the CDR3 is TGTGCCAGCAGTGCCCCAGGGGCTTCCTACGAGCAGTACTTC. This chain joins TRBV6-6 and TRBJ2-7; D may be TRBD1 (6 bases). The V and J ends lost 5 bases and 1 base respectively, with 12 bases between them. Germline lookup yields CDR1 MNHNY and CDR2 SVGAGI (reference sequence). This CDR3 spans 14 amino acids.

V gene TRBV5-4 combines with J gene TRBJ1-3; D not resolved. The CDR3 contains 13 residues. V lost 4 bases and J lost 2, with 7 bases in between. Germline V lookup: CDR1 SGHNT, CDR2 YYREEE (reference sequence). The CDR3 spells CASSSVPGNTIYF. CDR3 sequence (DNA): TGTGCCAGCAGCAGCGTCCCTGGAAACACCATATATTTT.

There are a few counts of this clone. The chain links TRBV3-1 (or the pseudogene TRBV3-2) to TRBJ1-2, with TRBD1 identical over 8 bases. With 6 bases clipped from V and 8 bases from J, the junction kept 11 bases outside the gene matches. The CDR3 runs to 14 residues. Germline V gene sequence: CDR1 LGHDT, CDR2 YNNKEL (reference sequence). The CDR3 DNA is TGTGCCAGCAGTCCAGCTAATACAGGGGGAGGCTACACCTTC. Residues: CASSPANTGGGYTF.

The V call is TRBV5-1, the J call TRBJ2-3; 10 bases fit TRBD2. After removal of 5 bases from V and 6 bases from J, the junction contained 9 bases not matched to a gene. Germline V CDR1 and CDR2: SGHRS, YFSETQ. The length of the CDR3 is 15 residues. CDR3 in DNA: TGCGCCAGCAGAGGTCTAGCGGGAGATCAGGATACGCAGTATTTT. This translates into CASRGLAGDQDTQYF.

The chain recombines TRBV18 with TRBJ2-7, with 7 bases lining up with TRBD1. After removal of 2 bases from V and 6 bases from J, the junction contained 4 bases not matched to a gene. This CDR3 has 13 residues. CDR1 is KGHSH, CDR2 LQKENI, per germline. CDR3 protein: CASSPTQGFEQYF. The CDR3 DNA follows: TGTGCCAGCTCACCAACACAGGGGTTCGAGCAGTACTTC.

V and J are TRBV28 and TRBJ1-2; D is unclear. Trimming removed 5 bases from V and 2 bases from J, with 6 bases in between. The CDR3 sequence is 12 residues long. Germline V gene data show CDR1 as MDHEN and CDR2 as SYDVKM. Here the CDR3 reads CASSTLNYGYTF. CDR3 in DNA: TGTGCCAGCAGTACTTTAAACTATGGCTACACCTTC.

This chain connects TRBV25-1 to TRBJ1-2, with a weak D call TRBD1 (5 bases). CDR1 and CDR2 from the germline V gene are MGHDK and SYGVNS. Trimming cost V 3 bases and J 6 bases, with 14 bases left between them. This CDR3 comprises 14 residues. The CDR3 region has the DNA TGTGCCAGCAGTGACCCTTCGGGGGTCGATGGCTACACCTTC. It specifies CASSDPSGVDGYTF.

The chain employs TRBV5-1 and TRBJ1-4; D unclear. V dropped 3 bases and J dropped 0 bases, with 9 bases sitting between them. The CDR3 length is 15 residues. Germline CDR1 reads SGHRS; CDR2 reads YFSETQ. For the CDR3, the DNA is TGCGCCAGCAGCTCGCCGGGGACAACTAATGAAAAACTGTTTTTT. Its translation: CASSSPGTTNEKLFF.

The rearrangement uses TRBV9 and TRBJ1-3, with TRBD1 matching over 8 bases. The CDR3 extends over 15 amino acids. Germline V gene data show CDR1 as SGDLS and CDR2 as YYNGEE. V shed 2 bases and J 2 bases; nucleotides not matched to a gene: 3. The CDR3 region is CASSVQGAPGNTIYF. In DNA, the CDR3 is TGTGCCAGCAGCGTTCAGGGGGCGCCTGGAAACACCATATATTTT.

The chain couples TRBV6-5 to TRBJ1-1; 9 nucleotides align to TRBD1. The CDR3 length is 14 residues. Germline V gene sequence: CDR1 MNHEY, CDR2 SVGAGI. J was trimmed by 4 bases and V by 2 bases; bases with no gene match: 2. CDR3 in amino acids: CASSYGTGSTEAFF. In DNA form, the CDR3 reads TGTGCCAGCAGTTACGGGACAGGGAGCACTGAAGCTTTCTTT.

This rearrangement joins TRBV13 to TRBJ2-5; D remains ambiguous. Trimming left V 1 base short and J 5 bases short, with 8 bases between. Germline V gene sequence: CDR1 PRHDT, CDR2 FYEKMQ (reference sequence). This CDR3 is 13 amino acids long. The CDR3 DNA reads TGTGCCAGCAGCTTAGCCTTTAGTGAGACCCAGTACTTC. Translation gives CASSLAFSETQYF. Looking up the rest from reference TRBV13 and TRBJ2-5 gives the full variable domain: AAGVIQSPRHLIKEKRETATLKCYPIPRHDTVYWYQQGPGQDPQFLISFYEKMQSDKGSIPDRFSAQQFSDYHSELNMSSLELGDSALYFCASSLAFSETQYFGPGTRLLVL.

The rearrangement links TRBV6-5 to TRBJ1-6; D unclear. Germline V gene lookup returns CDR1 MNHEY and CDR2 SVGAGI. The germline V and J ends were trimmed by 5 bases and 6 bases, with 11 bases remaining between them. The CDR3 contains 14 residues. The CDR3 is CASSTRRSNSPLHF. CDR3 DNA: TGTGCCAGCAGTACCAGACGGAGTAATTCACCCCTCCACTTT.

This clone was found a few times. The chain joins TRBV2 to TRBJ1-5; D remains ambiguous. The CDR3 covers 13 residues. Trimming removed 5 bases from V and 3 bases from J, with 8 bases in between. Germline lookup yields CDR1 SNHLY and CDR2 FYNNEI. CDR3 coding DNA: TGTGCCAGCAGTCTAGGCTACAATCAGCCCCAGCATTTT. Protein: CASSLGYNQPQHF. Using reference TRBV2 and TRBJ1-5 for the parts outside the CDR3, the full variable domain is EPEVTQTPSHQVTQMGQEVILRCVPISNHLYFYWYRQILGQKVEFLVSFYNNEISEKSEIFDDQFSVERPDGSNFTLKIRSTKLEDSAMYFCASSLGYNQPQHFGDGTRLSIL.

The chain is built from TRBV9 and TRBJ2-7, with 8 bases identical to TRBD2. V was clipped by 0 bases and J by 2 bases; unmatched bases: 16. Germline CDR1 is SGDLS and CDR2 is YYNGEE. This CDR3 contains 19 residues. The CDR3 is CASSVDPPGLEAKPYEQYF. The CDR3, as DNA: TGTGCCAGCAGCGTAGACCCTCCGGGACTAGAAGCCAAGCCCTACGAGCAGTACTTC.

The CDR3 reads CAWSPRPGQGAREQFF. CDR3 nucleotides: TGTGCCTGGAGTCCACGCCCGGGACAGGGGGCAAGAGAGCAGTTCTTC. V and J are TRBV30 and TRBJ2-1; 12 bases map to TRBD1. Germline V lookup: CDR1 GTSNPN, CDR2 SVGIG (reference sequence). The CDR3 loop spans 16 amino acids. V shed 2 bases and J 10 bases; nucleotides not matched to a gene: 12. The full variable domain, rest sourced from reference TRBV30 and TRBJ2-1, is SQTIHQWPATLVQPVGSPLSLECTVEGTSNPNLYWYRQAAGRGLQLLFYSVGIGQISSEVPQNLSASRPQDRQFILSSKKLLLSDSGFYLCAWSPRPGQGAREQFFGPGTRLTVL.

The chain recombines TRBV14 with TRBJ2-1, with 8 bases matching TRBD2. J gave up 6 bases and V 0 bases, and 7 bases lay outside the gene matches. Per the germline V gene, CDR1 is SGHDN and CDR2 is FVKESK. CDR3 length: 16 amino acids. CDR3 loop: CASSQESGGRRNEQFF. The CDR3 region has the DNA TGTGCCAGCAGCCAAGAGAGTGGCGGGAGGCGCAATGAGCAGTTCTTC. Drawing the rest from reference TRBV14 and TRBJ2-1, the complete variable domain is EAGVTQFPSHSVIEKGQTVTLRCDPISGHDNLYWYRRVMGKEIKFLLHFVKESKQDESGMPNNRFLAERTGGTYSTLKVQPAELEDSGVYFCASSQESGGRRNEQFFGPGTRLTVL.

The chain has TRBV5-4 and TRBJ1-2, with TRBD1 matching over 7 bases. This CDR3 is built from 13 residues. The junction had 5 bases not matched to a gene; V was cut back by 6 bases and J by 3 bases. From germline, CDR1 is SGHNT and CDR2 YYREEE (reference sequence). CDR3 nucleotides: TGTGCCAGCACCCTAGACAGGGACTATGGCTACACCTTC. Protein product: CASTLDRDYGYTF.

This chain connects TRBV28 to TRBJ2-3; 15 nucleotides agree with TRBD2. CDR3 size: 17 residues. CDR1 is MDHEN, CDR2 SYDVKM, per germline. J was trimmed by 4 bases and V by 5 bases; bases with no gene match: 7. The CDR3 DNA follows: TGTGCCAGCAGTCCCCGGACTAGCGGGAGGGCTCCAGATACGCAGTATTTT. The encoded protein is CASSPRTSGRAPDTQYF.

The chain carries TRBV3-1 (or the pseudogene TRBV3-2) and TRBJ2-3, with D tentatively TRBD2 (5 bases). V dropped 2 bases and J dropped 2 bases, with 11 bases sitting between them. This CDR3 has 15 residues. From germline, CDR1 is LGHDT and CDR2 YNNKEL (reference sequence). CDR3 loop: CASSQQSGPTDTQYF. The CDR3, as DNA: TGTGCCAGCAGCCAACAGAGCGGACCCACAGATACGCAGTATTTT.

The chain uses TRBV3-1 (or the pseudogene TRBV3-2) and TRBJ2-2, with 8 bases identical to TRBD2. The CDR3 covers 16 residues. Germline lookup yields CDR1 LGHDT and CDR2 YNNKEL (reference sequence). The junction had 7 bases not matched to a gene; V was cut back by 3 bases and J by 4 bases. CDR3 residues: CASSHPLGTSTGELFF. The CDR3 DNA follows: TGTGCCAGCAGCCACCCCCTCGGGACTAGCACCGGGGAGCTGTTTTTT.

This rearrangement joins TRBV30 to TRBJ1-5; D might be TRBD1 (6 bases). CDR1 and CDR2 (germline): GTSNPN, SVGIG (reference sequence). The CDR3 has 12 residues. V was pared by 2 bases and J by 7 bases, with 9 bases between. This chain's CDR3 is CAWSQQGQPQHF. CDR3 sequence (DNA): TGTGCCTGGAGTCAACAGGGCCAGCCCCAGCATTTT.

The rearrangement links TRBV29-1 to TRBJ1-1; 8 bases map to TRBD1. Germline V CDR1 and CDR2: SQVTM, ANQGSEA. CDR3 length: 14 amino acids. Trimming took 0 bases from V and 3 from J; bases not matched to a gene: 3. CDR3 in amino acids: CSVEDGTGYTEAFF. The CDR3, as DNA: TGCAGCGTTGAAGATGGGACAGGTTACACTGAAGCTTTCTTT.

The rearrangement links TRBV6-2 or TRBV6-3 to TRBJ2-2; 7 nucleotides align to TRBD2. V lost 4 bases and J lost 4; bases outside the gene matches: 6. Germline V gene sequence: CDR1 MNHEY, CDR2 SVGEGT. This CDR3 is built from 15 residues. The CDR3 loop is CASSLGRAITGELFF. The CDR3 DNA reads TGTGCCAGCAGTTTGGGGAGGGCTATCACCGGGGAGCTGTTTTTT.